This T cell receptor (beta chain) was found in a study of glioma-infiltrating T cells. Study results and caveats: Very few CDR3 sequences were shared between tissue and blood. Gliomas, especially low-grade, showed above-expected tissue-blood divergence; non-neoplastic patients showed below.

This CDR3 is 15 amino acids long. Germline CDR1 and CDR2: SNHLY and FYNNEI. Trimming cost V 4 bases and J 7 bases, with 17 bases left between them. Details on this clonotype: Its antigen remains unidentified.

Using RNA template, CDR3s of TCR alpha and beta were amplified with iRepertoire arm-PCR. For one-step reverse transcription and amplification, roughly 95-400 ng of tissue mRNA or PBMC total RNA was used. TCRdb called the multiplex PCR reads again in MiXCR, with one record for every CDR3 protein. Of roughly 120,000 distinct CDR3 sequences in the sample, approximately 25% were seen once. The source is a human donor with low-grade glioma or glioblastoma, undergoing nonglioma brain surgery, or in good health (not recorded which). The sample was glioma tissue, nonneoplastic brain tissue, or PBMCs (not recorded which). The rearrangement joins TRBV2 to TRBJ2-1, with D possibly being TRBD1 (7 bases). CDR3 residues: CASSGGLQGRNEQFF. Here the CDR3 DNA reads TGTGCCAGCAGTGGAGGATTACAGGGGAGGAATGAGCAGTTCTTC.